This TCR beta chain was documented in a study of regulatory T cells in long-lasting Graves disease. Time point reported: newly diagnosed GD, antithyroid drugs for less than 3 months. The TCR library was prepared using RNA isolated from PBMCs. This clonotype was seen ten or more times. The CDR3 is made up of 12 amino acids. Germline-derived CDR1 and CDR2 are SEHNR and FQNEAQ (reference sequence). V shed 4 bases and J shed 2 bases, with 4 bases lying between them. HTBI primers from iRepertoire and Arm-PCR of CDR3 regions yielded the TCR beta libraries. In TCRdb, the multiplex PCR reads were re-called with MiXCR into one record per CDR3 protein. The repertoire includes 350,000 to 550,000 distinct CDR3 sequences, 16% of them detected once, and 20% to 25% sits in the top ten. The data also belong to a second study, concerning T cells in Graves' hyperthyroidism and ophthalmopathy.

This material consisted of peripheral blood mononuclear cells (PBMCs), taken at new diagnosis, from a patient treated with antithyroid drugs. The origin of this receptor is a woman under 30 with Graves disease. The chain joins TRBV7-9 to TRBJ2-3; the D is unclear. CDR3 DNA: TGTGCCAGCAGCTCCTACACAGATACGCAGTATTTT. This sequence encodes CASSSYTDTQYF. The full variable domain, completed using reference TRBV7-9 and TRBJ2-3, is DTGVSQNPRHKITKRGQNVTFRCDPISEHNRLYWYRQTLGQGPEFLTYFQNEAQLEKSRLLSDRFSAERPKGSFSTLEIQRTEQGDSAMYLCASSSYTDTQYFGPGTRLTVL.